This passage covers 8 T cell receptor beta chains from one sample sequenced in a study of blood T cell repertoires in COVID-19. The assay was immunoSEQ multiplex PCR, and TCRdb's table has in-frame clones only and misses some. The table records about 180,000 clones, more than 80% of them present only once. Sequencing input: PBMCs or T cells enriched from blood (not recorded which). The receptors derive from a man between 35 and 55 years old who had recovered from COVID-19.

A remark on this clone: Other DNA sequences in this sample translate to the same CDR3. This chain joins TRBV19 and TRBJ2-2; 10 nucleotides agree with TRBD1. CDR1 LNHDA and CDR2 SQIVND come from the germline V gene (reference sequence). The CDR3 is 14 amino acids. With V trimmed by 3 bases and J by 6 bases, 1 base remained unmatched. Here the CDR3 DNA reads TGTGCCAGTAGTATCGGACAGGGGGCCGGGGAGCTGTTTTTT. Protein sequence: CASSIGQGAGELFF.

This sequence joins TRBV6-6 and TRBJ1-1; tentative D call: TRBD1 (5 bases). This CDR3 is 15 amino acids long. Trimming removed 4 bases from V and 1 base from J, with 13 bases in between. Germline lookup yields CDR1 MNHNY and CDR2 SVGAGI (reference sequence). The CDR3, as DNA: TGTGCCAGCAGTTTTGGGGGGGACCCGAACACTGAAGCTTTCTTT. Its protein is CASSFGGDPNTEAFF.

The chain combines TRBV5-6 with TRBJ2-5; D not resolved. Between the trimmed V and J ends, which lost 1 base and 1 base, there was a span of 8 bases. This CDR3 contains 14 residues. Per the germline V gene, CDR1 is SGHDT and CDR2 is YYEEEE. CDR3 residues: CASSLIHSQETQYF. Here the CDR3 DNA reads TGTGCCAGCAGCTTGATACACAGCCAAGAGACCCAGTACTTC.

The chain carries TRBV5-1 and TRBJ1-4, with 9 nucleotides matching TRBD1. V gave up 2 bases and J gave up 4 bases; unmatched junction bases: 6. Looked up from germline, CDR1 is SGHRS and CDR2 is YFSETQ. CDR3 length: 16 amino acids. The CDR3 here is CASSLYRGRSNEKLFF. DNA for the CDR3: TGCGCCAGCAGCTTATACAGGGGGCGAAGTAATGAAAAACTGTTTTTT.

DNA for the CDR3: TGCGCCAGCAGAGACAGGGCCTACACCGGGGAGCTGTTTTTT. Its protein is CASRDRAYTGELFF. The genes are TRBV10-1 and TRBJ2-2; 7 positions match TRBD1. This CDR3 spans 14 amino acids. The germline CDR1 and CDR2 sequences are WNHNN and SYGVQD (reference sequence). J lost 3 bases, V lost 6 bases, and 4 bases had no gene match.

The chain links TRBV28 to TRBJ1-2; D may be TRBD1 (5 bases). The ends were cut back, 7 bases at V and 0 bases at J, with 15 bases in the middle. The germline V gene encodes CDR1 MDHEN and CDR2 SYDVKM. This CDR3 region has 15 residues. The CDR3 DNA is TGTGCCAGCAAGATGGGGGGAGGAACTAACTATGGCTACACCTTC. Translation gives CASKMGGGTNYGYTF.

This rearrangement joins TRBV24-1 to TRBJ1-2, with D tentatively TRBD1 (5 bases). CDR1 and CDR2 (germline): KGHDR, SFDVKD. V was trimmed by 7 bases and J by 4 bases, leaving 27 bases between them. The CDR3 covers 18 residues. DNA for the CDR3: TGTGCCACCAGGTCTATAGGACAACGTGTCCCAACCCTCTATGGCTACACCTTC. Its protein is CATRSIGQRVPTLYGYTF.

The CDR3 sequence: CASSLVGGRENIQYF. CDR3 nucleotide sequence: TGCGCCAGCAGCTTGGTTGGCGGGAGGGAAAACATTCAGTACTTC. The V gene is TRBV5-1, the J gene TRBJ2-4; TRBD2 agrees at 9 bases. The V gene's germline CDR1 is SGHRS and CDR2 YFSETQ. The length of the CDR3 is 15 residues. The trim removed 0 bases at V and 5 bases at J, leaving 3 bases unmatched.